Following are 30 T cell receptor beta chains from one sample sequenced in a study of tumor and adjacent non-tumor tissue in lung cancer. Three rounds of nested PCR, following a modified ARM-PCR protocol, produced the TCRbeta library. TCRdb passed the multiplex PCR reads through MiXCR, listing each CDR3 protein once. The sample has 100,000 to 120,000 distinct CDR3 sequences, 84% seen once. No cell sorting was done before RNA was extracted from the tissue. The sample was lung tumor tissue. The origin of the receptors is a man aged 65 to 85 with non-small cell lung cancer.

Of note for this clonotype: A read error may produce the germline difference seen at one junction end. The gene calls are TRBV12-3 or TRBV12-4 and TRBJ1-3; D is unresolved. The CDR3 extends over 16 amino acids. The CDR3 loop reads CASSFSLPYSGNIIYF. The CDR3, as DNA: TGTGCCAGCAGTTTCTCTCTCCCCTACTCTGGAAACATCATATATTTT.

V and J are TRBV4-2 and TRBJ2-7; D is perhaps TRBD1 (5 bases). Per germline, CDR1 LGHNA and CDR2 YNFKEQ. Trimming took 4 bases from V and 7 from J, leaving 17 bases between them. CDR3 length equals 14 residues. The CDR3 is CASSLGHGLYEQYF. DNA of the CDR3: TGTGCCAGCAGCCTAGGACATGGTCTCTATGAGCAGTACTTC.

This clonotype was seen a single time. V gene TRBV6-2 or TRBV6-3 combines with J gene TRBJ2-7, with D possibly TRBD1 on 6 matching bases. The V end lost 4 bases, the J end lost 13 bases, and 32 bases lay between the germline ends. The CDR3 covers 17 residues. Looked up from germline, CDR1 is MNHEY and CDR2 is SVGEGT. The CDR3 coding sequence is TGTGCCAGCAGTTTTATGGGACAAATCGGTTCTGGCGACGATCACTACTTC. Translation gives CASSFMGQIGSGDDHYF.

The chain's CDR3 is CVSSLGATVGQPQHF. The CDR3 DNA reads TGTGTCAGTAGCTTGGGCGCGACAGTAGGACAGCCCCAGCATTTT. V is TRBV5-6 and J is TRBJ1-5, with D possibly matching TRBD1 (5 bases). The germline V gene has CDR1 SGHDT and CDR2 YYEEEE. This CDR3 is built from 15 residues.

The rearrangement links TRBV11-2 to TRBJ2-7; no definite D call. Germline assignment: CDR1 SGHAT and CDR2 FQNNGV. Trimming cost V 5 bases and J 7 bases, with 18 bases left between them. The CDR3 is 14 residues long. CDR3 sequence: CASSRRVSRGEQYF. The DNA of the CDR3 is TGTGCCAGCAGCCGACGGGTCTCCAGAGGAGAGCAGTACTTC.

This clonotype was detected many times. The rearrangement links TRBV29-1 to TRBJ1-2, with 7 bases matching TRBD1. The V gene end was trimmed by 7 bases and the J gene end by 5 bases; junction bases not matched to a gene: 10. This CDR3 comprises 13 residues. Germline loops: CDR1 SQVTM, CDR2 ANQGSEA. The CDR3 region is CSAETGLGYGYTF. The DNA of the CDR3 is TGCAGCGCCGAGACAGGGTTGGGATATGGCTACACCTTC.

As regards this clonotype: Since no conserved phenylalanine or tryptophan closes the CDR3, a read error is the likely cause. The chain is built from TRBV6-5 and TRBJ2-7; TRBD1 matches 11 bases. This CDR3 contains 18 residues. Germline CDR1 is MNHEY and CDR2 is SVGAGI. The CDR3: CASSYMSTGQGAIYEQYI. The DNA for the CDR3 is TGTGCCAGTAGTTACATGAGTACAGGACAGGGGGCGATCTACGAGCAGTACATC.

V gene TRBV11-1 combines with J gene TRBJ2-1; 7 bases align to TRBD2. CDR1 is SGHAT, CDR2 FQDESV, per germline (reference sequence). The CDR3 sequence is 14 residues long. Trimming at V came to 5 bases and at J to 16 bases, leaving 17 bases not matched to a gene. The CDR3 bases are TGTGCCAGCAGCCAACAACCGGCGGGAGATGCGCAATTCTTC. Protein: CASSQQPAGDAQFF.

About this clonotype itself: At one of its ends the junction is not consistent with the germline gene, which may arise from a read error. In DNA, the CDR3 is TGCAGCGTTATCCAGAGGGGAGCCTATTGCTACATCTTC. This encodes CSVIQRGAYCYIF. This chain connects TRBV29-1 to TRBJ1-2; D may be TRBD1 (5 bases). The germline gives CDR1 SQVTM, CDR2 ANQGSEA. The CDR3 totals 13 residues.

J is TRBJ2-7 and V is TRBV20-1; no clear D. V was trimmed by 5 bases and J by 6 bases, leaving 11 bases between them. The CDR3 totals 11 residues. Germline lookup yields CDR1 DFQATT and CDR2 SNEGSKA (reference sequence). This CDR3 is CSACTISEQYF. Here the CDR3 DNA reads TGCAGTGCTTGTACAATCTCCGAGCAGTACTTC.

In its sample, this clonotype was seen once. At one end, the junction sequence differs from germline, possibly due to a read error. The chain couples TRBV10-3 to TRBJ2-7; 7 bases are a match to TRBD1. This CDR3 contains 14 residues. Germline values: CDR1 ENHRY, CDR2 SYGVKD. The CDR3 here is CACTTRTGPYEQYF. The CDR3 nucleotides are TGTGCCTGCACAACCAGGACAGGCCCCTACGAACAGTACTTC.

About this clonotype itself: Sequence at one end of the junction differs from germline and may be a read error. The rearrangement joins TRBV29-1 to TRBJ2-7, with TRBD2 as a possible D gene (5 bases). The CDR3 runs to 13 residues. In germline, CDR1 is SQVTM, CDR2 ANQGSEA. For the CDR3, the DNA is TGCAGAGTTGTAGCTAGCTGGAACTATGAGCAGTACTTC. Translating gives CRVVASWNYEQYF.

On this clonotype: A read error is likely, as this CDR3 ends without the conserved phenylalanine or tryptophan. The CDR3 region has the DNA TGTGCCAGCAGCACGCACGGGAGCCGCTCCTACAATGAACAGTTCTAC. Translated, it gives CASSTHGSRSYNEQFY. The V gene is TRBV6-2 or TRBV6-3, the J gene TRBJ2-1; D is possibly TRBD2 (6 bases). Germline V gene lookup returns CDR1 MNHEY and CDR2 SVGEGT. This CDR3 comprises 16 residues.

Only one count was recorded for this clonotype. The chain joins TRBV28 to TRBJ2-3, with TRBD2 as a possible D gene (5 bases). V was clipped by 3 bases and J by 6 bases, with 13 bases between them. CDR1 and CDR2 from the germline V gene are MDHEN and SYDVKM. The CDR3 runs 14 residues. CDR3 residues: CASSFVGATDTQYF. CDR3 sequence (DNA): TGTGCCAGCAGTTTTGTGGGAGCCACCGATACGCAGTATTTT.

Of note for this clonotype: A much larger clone lies one base from this, so it may be a read error. DNA of the CDR3: TGTGCCAGCTTCGGGTCTTGGGGCAAGGGGGGGGTTACTGAAGCTTTCTTT. This encodes CASFGSWGKGGVTEAFF. The chain recombines TRBV28 with TRBJ1-1, with D tentatively TRBD1 (6 bases). The CDR3 length is 17 residues. From germline, CDR1 is MDHEN and CDR2 SYDVKM. Trimming took off 8 bases at V and 5 bases at J, with 27 bases between the two ends.

In its sample, this clonotype was seen many times. V and J are TRBV5-1 and TRBJ2-5; D is uncertain. The CDR3 has 15 residues. Germline CDR1 and CDR2: SGHRS and YFSETQ. The ends were cut back, 0 bases at V and 2 bases at J, with 11 bases in the middle. Written as DNA, the CDR3 is TGCGCCAGCAGCTTGGTTCCAGGCAGTCAAGAGACCCAGTACTTC. This encodes CASSLVPGSQETQYF.

About this clonotype: A junction boundary mismatches the germline segment, possibly from a read error. The chain carries TRBV5-4 and TRBJ2-5; no definite D call. The CDR3 is 16 amino acids. Germline V gives CDR1 SGHNT, CDR2 YYREEE (reference sequence). DNA for the CDR3: TGTACCAGCAGCCTTCTCAAGGTGATGACGAGAGAGACCCAGTACTTC. Amino acid sequence: CTSSLLKVMTRETQYF.

As to this clonotype: The junction departs from germline at one end; a sequencing error may be responsible. The rearrangement joins TRBV29-1 to TRBJ2-2, with 9 nucleotides matching TRBD1. The germline gives CDR1 SQVTM, CDR2 ANQGSEA. The CDR3 is 15 amino acids. CDR3 DNA: TGCAGAGTGGAAACAGGGGGCAGGGGGTCCGGAGAGCTGTTTTTT. Translating gives CRVETGGRGSGELFF.

The CDR3 loop is CASSAISNYGYTF. The CDR3 DNA follows: TGTGCCAGCAGTGCGATTTCTAACTATGGCTACACCTTC. V and J are TRBV6-1 and TRBJ1-2; D gene ambiguous. V lost 4 bases and J lost 0, with 6 bases in between. This CDR3 spans 13 amino acids. Looked up from germline, CDR1 is MNHNS and CDR2 is SASEGT.

With respect to this clonotype: The junction and the germline gene differ at one end; a read error may be behind it. The V call is TRBV5-1, the J call TRBJ2-5; D gene ambiguous. In germline, CDR1 is SGHRS, CDR2 YFSETQ. The CDR3 covers 15 residues. In DNA form, the CDR3 reads TGCGCCAGCAAAAGTTCGGCAGAGCGACAAGAGACCCAATACTTC. As protein: CASKSSAERQETQYF. Filled out from reference TRBV5-1 and TRBJ2-5, the complete variable domain reads KAGVTQTPRYLIKTRGQQVTLSCSPISGHRSVSWYQQTPGQGLQFLFEYFSETQRNKGNFPGRFSGRQFSNSRSEMNVSTLELGDSALYLCASKSSAERQETQYFGPGTRLLVL.

This clonotype came up a few times. Relative to the germline gene, one junction end is altered; a read error may explain this. The chain has TRBV6-5 and TRBJ1-1; TRBD1 aligns across 9 bases. The CDR3 covers 15 residues. Looked up from germline, CDR1 is MNHEY and CDR2 is SVGAGI. CDR3 in amino acids: CASRTGTGLVAEAFF. In DNA form, the CDR3 reads TGTGCCAGCAGGACCGGGACAGGGTTAGTCGCTGAAGCATTCTTT.

The rearrangement joins TRBV29-1 to TRBJ2-1; tentatively, D is TRBD1 (6 bases). This CDR3 is built from 13 residues. Trimming shortened V by 4 bases and J by 12 bases, and 19 bases separated the two germline ends. Germline V gene sequence: CDR1 SQVTM, CDR2 ANQGSEA. The DNA of the CDR3 is TGCAGCGTTGGAACGACAGGATACAATAGGCAGTTCTTC. Translation gives CSVGTTGYNRQFF.

For this clonotype: This CDR3 fails to terminate in the conserved phenylalanine or tryptophan, so it likely reflects a read error. V and J are TRBV6-5 and TRBJ1-5; 7 bases are shared with TRBD1. CDR3 length: 14 residues. CDR1 MNHEY and CDR2 SVGAGI come from the germline V gene. The CDR3 sequence is CASRGAGGFSPQHL. CDR3 DNA sequence: TGCGCCAGCAGGGGAGCAGGGGGGTTCTCGCCCCAGCATTTA.

The gene calls are TRBV6-5 and TRBJ2-3, with D maybe TRBD2 (6 bases). The CDR3 has 15 amino acids. CDR1 is MNHEY and CDR2 is SVGAGI in the germline V gene. V lost 6 bases and J lost 0, with 13 bases in between. This CDR3 is CASRIGTYSTDTQYF. The CDR3 coding sequence is TGTGCCAGCAGGATCGGGACTTATAGCACAGATACGCAGTATTTT.

This clonotype was detected only once. A read error may produce the germline difference seen at one junction end. The chain is built from TRBV11-2 and TRBJ2-3; D is uncertain. CDR3 length: 14 residues. Germline V gene sequence: CDR1 SGHAT, CDR2 FQNNGV. CDR3: CTSSLTQGSNTQYF. The CDR3 DNA sequence: TGTACCAGCAGCCTAACCCAAGGGTCAAATACGCAATATTTT.

About this clonotype: The junction and the germline gene differ at one end; a read error may be behind it. J is TRBJ1-1 and V is TRBV12-3 or TRBV12-4; D perhaps matches TRBD1 (6 bases). The CDR3 length is 20 residues. The CDR3 spells CVSSFHPTTGSVWENTEAFF. In DNA form, the CDR3 reads TGTGTCAGCAGTTTTCACCCCACGACAGGCTCGGTCTGGGAGAACACTGAAGCTTTCTTT.

Concerning this clonotype: The junction departs from the called germline gene at one end, perhaps through a read error. The rearrangement uses TRBV5-4 and TRBJ2-1; D ambiguous. Germline V CDR1 and CDR2: SGHNT, YYREEE (reference sequence). The CDR3 consists of 14 residues. CDR3 protein: CANSLLGCYSEQFF. Written as DNA, the CDR3 is TGTGCCAACAGCTTGTTGGGCTGCTACAGTGAGCAGTTCTTC.

Of note for this clonotype: At one boundary the junction diverges from the germline segment, which might be a read error. The chain links TRBV5-6 to TRBJ1-2; TRBD1 might be the D (5 bases). CDR1 is SGHDT and CDR2 is YYEEEE in the germline V gene. This CDR3 has 15 amino acids. This CDR3 is CASSRIDRVNYGYIF. In DNA form, the CDR3 reads TGTGCAAGCAGCAGGATCGACAGAGTTAACTATGGCTACATCTTC.

This chain joins TRBV29-1 and TRBJ1-3; the D is unclear. CDR1 and CDR2 (germline): SQVTM, ANQGSEA. The CDR3 is 11 residues long. The ends were cut back, 7 bases at V and 0 bases at J, with 4 bases in the middle. The CDR3 is CSASSGNTIYF. In DNA, the CDR3 is TGCAGCGCGAGCTCTGGAAACACCATATATTTT.

As to this clonotype: Compared with germline, one end of the junction differs, possibly owing to a read error. The rearrangement uses TRBV11-1 and TRBJ1-2; D gene ambiguous. Germline V CDR1 and CDR2: SGHAT, FQDESV (reference sequence). This CDR3 is 12 amino acids long. This chain's CDR3 is CASSLYRFGNTF. The CDR3 coding sequence is TGTGCCAGTAGCTTATACAGATTTGGCAACACCTTC.